The 22 T cell receptor beta chains listed next were all sequenced from one sample in a study of T cells in Graves' hyperthyroidism and ophthalmopathy. Amplification of TCR beta CDR3 regions was performed using RNA transcripts as template. When the TCR CDR3 underwent first-round RT-PCR, the HTBI primer set was used. MiXCR was run by TCRdb on the multiplex PCR reads, yielding one entry per CDR3 protein. The repertoire holds about 580,000 distinct CDR3 sequences, with around 46% as singletons. Sequenced material: peripheral blood or thyroid tissue (not recorded which). These receptors were collected from a woman younger than 35 with Graves' hyperthyroidism.

This clonotype was seen at least ten times. The chain recombines TRBV4-3 with TRBJ2-2; D gene ambiguous. V shed 0 bases and J shed 2 bases, with 10 bases lying between them. The CDR3 is 16 residues long. Germline assignment: CDR1 LGHNA and CDR2 YSLEER. DNA of the CDR3: TGCGCCAGCAGCCAAGAACGATACACCAACACCGGGGAGCTGTTTTTT. Translation: CASSQERYTNTGELFF.

The V call is TRBV15, the J call TRBJ1-4; 8 bases are shared with TRBD1. The V segment lost 8 bases and the J segment 0 bases; nucleotides outside the gene matches: 8. Germline CDR1 reads LNHNV; CDR2 reads YYDKDF (reference sequence). This CDR3 is 16 amino acids long. Here the CDR3 DNA reads TGTGCCACCGGATGGACAGGGAGACCAACTAATGAAAAACTGTTTTTT. Residues: CATGWTGRPTNEKLFF.

In its sample, this clonotype was seen many times. V and J are TRBV15 and TRBJ1-2, with TRBD1 identical over 8 bases. Germline CDR1 and CDR2: LNHNV and YYDKDF (reference sequence). CDR3 length equals 15 residues. The trim removed 3 bases at V and 3 bases at J, leaving 6 bases unmatched. The CDR3 region has the DNA TGTGCCACCAGCAGGGACAGGGATTCGTACTATGGCTACACCTTC. It specifies CATSRDRDSYYGYTF.

Note on this clonotype: Possible read error: a much larger clone is one base away. V and J are TRBV7-9 and TRBJ1-2, with D possibly being TRBD1 (6 bases). The germline CDR1 and CDR2 sequences are SEHNR and FQNEAQ (reference sequence). This CDR3 region has 16 residues. DNA of the CDR3: TGTGCCAGCAGCCAAGCCGTTCGGGACACCGATCTGGGCTACGCCTTC. Amino acids: CASSQAVRDTDLGYAF.

Of note for this clonotype: This sequence may be a read error, since a much larger clone differs from it by one base. The V call is TRBV4-1, the J call TRBJ1-2, with no clear D. V was shortened by 0 bases and J by 6 bases, with 14 bases between the two germline ends. This CDR3 has 15 residues. Germline values: CDR1 MGHRA, CDR2 YSYEKL. The CDR3 region is CASSQEDRRGHGYTF. The CDR3 nucleotides read TGCGCCAGCAGCCAAGAGGACCGTAGAGGCCATGGCTACACCTTC.

V and J are TRBV29-1 and TRBJ1-2; D gene ambiguous. Trimming left V 8 bases short and J 8 bases short, with 18 bases between. Per the germline V gene, CDR1 is SQVTM and CDR2 is ANQGSEA. This CDR3 region has 12 residues. In DNA form, the CDR3 reads TGCAGCTTGGTGTCAGGCGCTCAAGGCTACACCTTC. Protein sequence: CSLVSGAQGYTF.

Ten or more counts support this clonotype. V usage is TRBV7-9 and J usage is TRBJ1-1; D not resolved. The germline CDR1 and CDR2 sequences are SEHNR and FQNEAQ (reference sequence). Trimming took 1 base from V and 6 from J, leaving 6 bases between them. This CDR3 comprises 12 residues. The CDR3 reads CASSLDRPEAFF. The CDR3 DNA is TGTGCCAGCAGCTTAGATAGACCTGAAGCTTTCTTT. Complete variable domain (other parts from reference TRBV7-9 and TRBJ1-1): DTGVSQNPRHKITKRGQNVTFRCDPISEHNRLYWYRQTLGQGPEFLTYFQNEAQLEKSRLLSDRFSAERPKGSFSTLEIQRTEQGDSAMYLCASSLDRPEAFFGQGTRLTVV.

V and J are TRBV29-1 and TRBJ2-5; 7 nucleotides match TRBD2. The germline CDR1 and CDR2 sequences are SQVTM and ANQGSEA. The ends lost 4 bases at V and 4 bases at J; junction bases unmatched: 3. The CDR3 is made up of 12 amino acids. DNA for the CDR3: TGCAGCGTTGCGGGGGGAGGAGAGACCCAGTACTTC. Translated, it gives CSVAGGGETQYF.

The chain joins TRBV7-4 to TRBJ2-5; no reliable D call. Germline CDR1 reads SGHVT; CDR2 reads SQSDAQ. This CDR3 is built from 11 residues. V lost 3 bases and J 7 bases, leaving 6 bases between the germline ends. The CDR3 nucleotides read TGTGCCAGCAGCTTGGCCGTGACCCAGTACTTC. Amino acids: CASSLAVTQYF.

There are many counts of this clonotype. V and J are TRBV24-1 and TRBJ2-3, with 8 bases matching TRBD2. J was trimmed by 4 bases and V by 4 bases; bases with no gene match: 6. This CDR3 is built from 15 residues. Looked up from germline, CDR1 is KGHDR and CDR2 is SFDVKD. The CDR3 is CATSDTGTRADTQYF. The CDR3 nucleotides read TGTGCCACCAGTGACACCGGGACTAGAGCAGATACGCAGTATTTT.

The CDR3 region is CASSRLAGTGGGQETQYF. CDR3 bases: TGTGCCAGCAGTCGGCTAGCGGGAACGGGTGGGGGTCAAGAGACCCAGTACTTC. The rearrangement links TRBV12-3 or TRBV12-4 to TRBJ2-5, with 9 nucleotides matching TRBD2. This CDR3 comprises 18 residues. The V segment lost 5 bases and the J segment 2 bases; nucleotides outside the gene matches: 15.

V and J are TRBV12-3 or TRBV12-4 and TRBJ2-2; D possibly corresponds to TRBD2 (7 bases). V was clipped by 3 bases and J by 3 bases, with 14 bases between them. There are 16 residues in the CDR3. The CDR3 DNA is TGTGCCAGCAGTTTTTCCGGGGGGCGGTACACCGGGGAGCTGTTTTTT. This encodes CASSFSGGRYTGELFF.

This chain connects TRBV5-1 to TRBJ1-5; possibly TRBD1 for D (6 bases). The germline CDR1 and CDR2 sequences are SGHRS and YFSETQ. V dropped 2 bases and J dropped 6 bases, with 15 bases sitting between them. The CDR3 has 15 residues. The CDR3 nucleotides read TGCGCCAGCAGCTTACAGGGCTCCCGGGGTCAGCCCCAGCATTTT. It is translated as CASSLQGSRGQPQHF. Complete variable domain (other parts from reference TRBV5-1 and TRBJ1-5): KAGVTQTPRYLIKTRGQQVTLSCSPISGHRSVSWYQQTPGQGLQFLFEYFSETQRNKGNFPGRFSGRQFSNSRSEMNVSTLELGDSALYLCASSLQGSRGQPQHFGDGTRLSIL.

This chain connects TRBV20-1 to TRBJ2-7; D is possibly TRBD2 (6 bases). Germline lookup yields CDR1 DFQATT and CDR2 SNEGSKA (reference sequence). Trimming took off 6 bases at V and 7 bases at J, with 25 bases between the two ends. There are 15 residues in the CDR3. The CDR3 nucleotides read TGCAGTGCCAGCAGCTTAGGAGCCGGGAGTGGTGAGCAGTACTTC. It codes for CSASSLGAGSGEQYF.

The chain employs TRBV29-1 and TRBJ2-1; no clear D gene. The length of the CDR3 is 13 residues. The germline CDR1 and CDR2 sequences are SQVTM and ANQGSEA. Trimming stripped 8 bases from V and 0 bases from J, with 11 bases between. The DNA for the CDR3 is TGCAGCCCAGAACGTAGCTCCTACAATGAGCAGTTCTTC. The encoded protein is CSPERSSYNEQFF.

In this sample, this clonotype turned up many times. The rearrangement links TRBV5-1 to TRBJ1-1, with D perhaps matching TRBD1 (5 bases). Germline lookup yields CDR1 SGHRS and CDR2 YFSETQ. Trimming took off 1 base at V and 3 bases at J, with 13 bases between the two ends. The CDR3 has 15 amino acids. CDR3 amino acids: CASSLFAGMDTEAFF. The CDR3 DNA reads as TGCGCCAGCAGCTTGTTTGCAGGGATGGACACTGAAGCTTTCTTT.

This clonotype was counted many times. V usage is TRBV12-3 or TRBV12-4 and J usage is TRBJ1-2; a possible D gene is TRBD1 (5 bases). The CDR3 consists of 15 residues. V lost 1 base and J 4 bases, leaving 13 bases between the germline ends. CDR3 protein: CASSLGPGPIYGYTF. As DNA, the CDR3 is TGTGCCAGCAGTTTAGGTCCGGGACCGATCTATGGCTACACCTTC.

In this sample, this clonotype turned up a few times. The chain recombines TRBV6-5 with TRBJ2-7; D could derive from TRBD1 or TRBD2 (5 bases each). Trimming took 4 bases from V and 4 from J, leaving 8 bases between them. The germline V gene encodes CDR1 MNHEY and CDR2 SVGAGI. CDR3 length equals 12 residues. The CDR3 DNA is TGTGCCAGCAGTTCTGAGGGGTACGAGCAGTACTTC. Amino acids: CASSSEGYEQYF.

The chain joins TRBV2 to TRBJ1-1; no clear D. CDR1 is SNHLY and CDR2 is FYNNEI in the germline V gene. This CDR3 contains 13 residues. The V and J ends lost 5 bases and 3 bases respectively, with 10 bases between them. The CDR3 nucleotides are TGTGCCAGCAGTTTAACAGATGACACTGAAGCTTTCTTT. It specifies CASSLTDDTEAFF.

The V call is TRBV7-2, the J call TRBJ2-7; 11 bases map to TRBD1. The CDR3 runs 16 residues. CDR1 is SGHTA and CDR2 is FQGNSA in the germline V gene. With V trimmed by 1 base and J by 3 bases, 5 bases remained unmatched. The CDR3 coding sequence is TGTGCCAGCAGCTTAGGGGGCGGGACAGGGGGCTACGAGCAGTACTTC. Translating it yields CASSLGGGTGGYEQYF.

The chain recombines TRBV7-3 with TRBJ2-5; no firm D call. The closer fit of TRBJ2-1 to the DNA end suggests the J call may be wrong. The germline V gene encodes CDR1 SGHTA and CDR2 FQGTGA. This CDR3 region has 15 residues. The CDR3 DNA reads TGTGCCAGCAGCCCCCAGGTGGGTATGAGTGATGAGCAGTTCTTC. Translating gives CASSPQVGMSDEQFF.

As to this clonotype: Given a much more abundant clone one base away, this may be a read error. V usage is TRBV10-3 and J usage is TRBJ2-5, with 8 nucleotides matching TRBD2. Unmatched junction bases numbered 11, after V lost 3 bases and J lost 2 bases. CDR1 is ENHRY, CDR2 SYGVKD, per germline. This CDR3 contains 17 residues. The CDR3 loop is CAISEARGLAQQETQYF. The CDR3 DNA reads TGTGCCATCAGTGAAGCCAGAGGACTAGCACAACAAGAGACCCAGTACTTC.